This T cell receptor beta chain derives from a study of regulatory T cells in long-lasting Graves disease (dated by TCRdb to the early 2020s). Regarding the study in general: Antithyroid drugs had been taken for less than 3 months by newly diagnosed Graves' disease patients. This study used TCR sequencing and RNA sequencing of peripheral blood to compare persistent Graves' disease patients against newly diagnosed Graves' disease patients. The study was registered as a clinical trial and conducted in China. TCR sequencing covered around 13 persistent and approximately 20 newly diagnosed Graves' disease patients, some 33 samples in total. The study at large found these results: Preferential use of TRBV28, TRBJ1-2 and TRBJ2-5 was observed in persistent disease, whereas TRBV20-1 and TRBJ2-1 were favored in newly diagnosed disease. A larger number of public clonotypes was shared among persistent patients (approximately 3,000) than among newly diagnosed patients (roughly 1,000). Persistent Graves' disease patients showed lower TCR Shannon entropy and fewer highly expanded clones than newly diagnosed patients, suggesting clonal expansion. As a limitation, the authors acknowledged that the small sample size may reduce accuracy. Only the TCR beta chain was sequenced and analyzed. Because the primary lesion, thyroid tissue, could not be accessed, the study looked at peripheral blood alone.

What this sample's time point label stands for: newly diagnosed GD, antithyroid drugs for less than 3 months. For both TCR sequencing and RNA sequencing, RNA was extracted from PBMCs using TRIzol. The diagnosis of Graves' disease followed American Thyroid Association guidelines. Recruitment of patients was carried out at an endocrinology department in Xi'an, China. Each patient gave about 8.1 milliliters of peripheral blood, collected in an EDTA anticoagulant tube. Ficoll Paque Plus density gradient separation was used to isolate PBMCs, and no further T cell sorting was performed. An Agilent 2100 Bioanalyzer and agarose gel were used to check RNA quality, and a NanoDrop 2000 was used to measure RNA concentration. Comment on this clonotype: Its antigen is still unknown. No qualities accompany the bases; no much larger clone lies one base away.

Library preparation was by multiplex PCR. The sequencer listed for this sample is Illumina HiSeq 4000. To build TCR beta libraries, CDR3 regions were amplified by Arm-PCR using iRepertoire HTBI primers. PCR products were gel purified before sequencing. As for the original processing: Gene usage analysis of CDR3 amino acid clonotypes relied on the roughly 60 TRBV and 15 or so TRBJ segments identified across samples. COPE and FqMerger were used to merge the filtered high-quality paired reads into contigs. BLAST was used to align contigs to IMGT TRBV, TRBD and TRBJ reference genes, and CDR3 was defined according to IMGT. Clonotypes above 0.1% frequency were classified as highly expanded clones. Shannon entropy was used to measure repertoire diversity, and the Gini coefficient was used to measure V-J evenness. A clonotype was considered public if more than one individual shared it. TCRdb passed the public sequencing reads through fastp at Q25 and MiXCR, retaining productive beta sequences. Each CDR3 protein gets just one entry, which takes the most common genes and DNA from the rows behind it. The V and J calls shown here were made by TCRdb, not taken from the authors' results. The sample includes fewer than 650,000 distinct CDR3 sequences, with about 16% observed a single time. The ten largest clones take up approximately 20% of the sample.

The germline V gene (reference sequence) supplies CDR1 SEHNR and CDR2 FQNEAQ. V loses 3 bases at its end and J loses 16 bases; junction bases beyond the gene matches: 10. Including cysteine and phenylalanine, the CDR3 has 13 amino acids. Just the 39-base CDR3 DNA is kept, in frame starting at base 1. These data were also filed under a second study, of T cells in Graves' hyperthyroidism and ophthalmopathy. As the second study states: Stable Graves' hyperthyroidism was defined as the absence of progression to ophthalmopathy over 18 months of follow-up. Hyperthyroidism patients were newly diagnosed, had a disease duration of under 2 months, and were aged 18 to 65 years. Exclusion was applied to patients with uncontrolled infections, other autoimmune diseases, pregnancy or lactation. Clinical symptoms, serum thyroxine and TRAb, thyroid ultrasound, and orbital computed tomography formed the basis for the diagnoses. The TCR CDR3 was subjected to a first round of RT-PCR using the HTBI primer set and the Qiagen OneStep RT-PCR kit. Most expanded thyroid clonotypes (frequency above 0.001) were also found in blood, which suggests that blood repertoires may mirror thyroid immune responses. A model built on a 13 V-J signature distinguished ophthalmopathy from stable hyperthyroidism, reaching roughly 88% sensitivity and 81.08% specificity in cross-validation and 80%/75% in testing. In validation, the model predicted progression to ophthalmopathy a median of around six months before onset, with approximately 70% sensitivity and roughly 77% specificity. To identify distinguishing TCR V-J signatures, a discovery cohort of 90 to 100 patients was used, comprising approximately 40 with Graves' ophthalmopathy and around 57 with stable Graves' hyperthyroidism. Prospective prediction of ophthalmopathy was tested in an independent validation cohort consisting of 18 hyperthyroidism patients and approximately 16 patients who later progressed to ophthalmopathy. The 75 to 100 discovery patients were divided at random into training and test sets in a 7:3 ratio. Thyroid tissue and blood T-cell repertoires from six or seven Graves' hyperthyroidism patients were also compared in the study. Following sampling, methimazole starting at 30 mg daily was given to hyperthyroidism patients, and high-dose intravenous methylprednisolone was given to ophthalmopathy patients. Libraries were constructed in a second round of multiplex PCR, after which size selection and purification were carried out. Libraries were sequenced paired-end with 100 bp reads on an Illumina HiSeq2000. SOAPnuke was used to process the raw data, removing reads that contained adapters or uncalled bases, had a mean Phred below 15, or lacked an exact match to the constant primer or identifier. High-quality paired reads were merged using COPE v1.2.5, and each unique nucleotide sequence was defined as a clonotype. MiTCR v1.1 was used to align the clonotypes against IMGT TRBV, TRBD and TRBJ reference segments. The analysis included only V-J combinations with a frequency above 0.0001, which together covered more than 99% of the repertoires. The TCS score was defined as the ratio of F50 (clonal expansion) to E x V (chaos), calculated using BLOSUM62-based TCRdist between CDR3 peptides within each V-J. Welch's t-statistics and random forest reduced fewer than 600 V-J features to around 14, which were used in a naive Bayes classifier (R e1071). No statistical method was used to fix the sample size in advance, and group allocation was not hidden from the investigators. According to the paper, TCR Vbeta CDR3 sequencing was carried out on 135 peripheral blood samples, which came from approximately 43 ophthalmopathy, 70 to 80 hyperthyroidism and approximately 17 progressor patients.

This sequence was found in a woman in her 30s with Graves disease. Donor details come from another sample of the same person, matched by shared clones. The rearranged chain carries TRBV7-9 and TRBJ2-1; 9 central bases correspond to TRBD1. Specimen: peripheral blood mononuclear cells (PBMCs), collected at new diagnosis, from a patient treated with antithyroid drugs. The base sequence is TGTGCCAGCAGCTTGGTCCCGGGGACAGGGTTCTTCTTC. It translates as CASSLVPGTGFFF. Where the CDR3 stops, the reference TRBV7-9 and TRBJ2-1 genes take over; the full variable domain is DTGVSQNPRHKITKRGQNVTFRCDPISEHNRLYWYRQTLGQGPEFLTYFQNEAQLEKSRLLSDRFSAERPKGSFSTLEIQRTEQGDSAMYLCASSLVPGTGFFFGPGTRLTVL.